Below, 13 T cell receptor beta chains from the same sample are listed, as sequenced in a study of Ad26.COV2.S vaccination and SARS-CoV-2 variants. Libraries were prepared by immunoSEQ multiplex PCR; TCRdb keeps only in-frame clonotypes and omits some of them. The table lists approximately 400,000 clones, 83% of them singletons. Treatment of the sample: roughly 19 received Ad26.COV2.S at low or high dose, single or two shots; roughly five received placebo; per-sample allocation not given. Sampling took place 63 days after the first vaccine or placebo injection. The material sequenced was peripheral blood, taken in a trial of Ad26.COV2.S vaccine versus placebo. All receptors come from a person between 18 and 65 years old who received the Ad26.COV2.S COVID-19 vaccine or a placebo.

On this clone: A read error is possible here, since a much larger clone lies one base away. The gene calls are TRBV7-9 and TRBJ2-7; D uncertain. CDR3 length equals 11 residues. V was cut by 5 bases and J by 3 bases, with 5 bases left in between. Germline values: CDR1 SEHNR, CDR2 FQNEAQ (reference sequence). The CDR3 DNA reads TGTGCCAGCAGCGACAACTACGAGCAGTACTTC. Amino acids: CASSDNYEQYF.

The V call is TRBV5-6, the J call TRBJ2-7; 12 bases agree with TRBD1. The CDR3 sequence is 15 residues long. J was trimmed by 1 base and V by 3 bases; bases with no gene match: 2. Germline loops: CDR1 SGHDT, CDR2 YYEEEE. In DNA form, the CDR3 reads TGTGCCAGCAGCTCGGGACAGGGGGCTTCCTACGAGCAGTACTTC. Its translation is CASSSGQGASYEQYF. Drawing the rest from reference TRBV5-6 and TRBJ2-7, the complete variable domain is DAGVTQSPTHLIKTRGQQVTLRCSPKSGHDTVSWYQQALGQGPQFIFQYYEEEERQRGNFPDRFSGHQFPNYSSELNVNALLLGDSALYLCASSSGQGASYEQYFGPGTRLTVT.

Here the CDR3 DNA reads TGTGCCTGGAGTGTCGGGGCACAGATATTCACCGGGGAGCTGTTTTTT. Protein: CAWSVGAQIFTGELFF. The chain links TRBV30 to TRBJ2-2; the D call may be TRBD1 or TRBD2 (5 bases each). CDR3 length equals 16 residues. CDR1 GTSNPN and CDR2 SVGIG come from the germline V gene (reference sequence). V was clipped by 0 bases and J by 4 bases, with 15 bases between them.

V is TRBV6-4 and J is TRBJ2-1; D ambiguous. The V gene's germline CDR1 is MRHNA and CDR2 SNTAGT. Trimming removed 6 bases from V and 5 bases from J, with 8 bases in between. The CDR3 runs 12 residues. The CDR3 is CASSDNHNEQFF. The CDR3 DNA reads TGTGCCAGCAGCGATAACCACAATGAGCAGTTCTTC.

The V call is TRBV19, the J call TRBJ2-3; no clear D gene. The ends were cut back, 7 bases at V and 6 bases at J, with 20 bases in the middle. CDR3 length equals 15 residues. Germline V gene data show CDR1 as LNHDA and CDR2 as SQIVND (reference sequence). The CDR3 is CASNRQGYGGDTQYF. The CDR3 bases are TGTGCCAGTAACCGCCAAGGGTATGGTGGGGATACGCAGTATTTT.

The chain uses TRBV7-6 and TRBJ2-7; 9 bases are a match to TRBD1. This CDR3 comprises 14 residues. Trimming removed 1 base from V and 6 bases from J; junction bases left unmatched: 4. CDR1 is SGHVS and CDR2 is FNYEAQ in the germline V gene. CDR3: CASSLGDRALEQYF. In nucleotides, the CDR3 is TGTGCCAGCAGCTTAGGGGACAGGGCGCTCGAGCAGTACTTC.

The V gene is TRBV30, the J gene TRBJ2-3; D gene uncertain. V gave up 2 bases and J gave up 6 bases, with 9 bases separating them. Germline lookup yields CDR1 GTSNPN and CDR2 SVGIG (reference sequence). The CDR3 has 12 residues. CDR3 nucleotides: TGTGCCTGGAGTAGAAGCTCGGATACGCAGTATTTT. Translating it yields CAWSRSSDTQYF.

V gene TRBV4-2 combines with J gene TRBJ2-1; TRBD1 is a possible D gene (5 bases). This CDR3 has 12 residues. CDR1 and CDR2 (germline): LGHNA, YNFKEQ. Trimming removed 6 bases at V and 7 bases at J, with 10 bases between. DNA of the CDR3: TGTGCCAGCAGGGGGCCTACTAATGAGCAGTTCTTC. Amino acid sequence: CASRGPTNEQFF.

This chain joins TRBV19 and TRBJ2-7; 10 bases agree with TRBD2. CDR3 length: 16 residues. V lost 5 bases to trimming and J lost 0 bases; unmatched junction nucleotides: 7. In germline, CDR1 is LNHDA, CDR2 SQIVND (reference sequence). Here the CDR3 reads CASSPTSSGGSYEQYF. As DNA, the CDR3 is TGTGCCAGTAGTCCCACCTCTAGCGGGGGCTCCTACGAGCAGTACTTC.

V is TRBV4-3 and J is TRBJ2-3, with 7 bases identical to TRBD1. The CDR3 totals 13 residues. In germline, CDR1 is LGHNA, CDR2 YSLEER. Trimming cost V 2 bases and J 14 bases; bases outside gene matches: 10. The CDR3 region has the DNA TGCGCCAGCAGCCAATCTAGGGACAGCTTACGGTATTTT. Translation gives CASSQSRDSLRYF.

The chain joins TRBV18 to TRBJ2-2; tentative D call: TRBD2 (5 bases). Per the germline V gene, CDR1 is KGHSH and CDR2 is LQKENI. CDR3 size: 15 residues. The V end lost 6 bases, the J end lost 0 bases, and 11 bases lay between the germline ends. As DNA, the CDR3 is TGTGCCAGCTCCCCCCGGCGGGCGAACACCGGGGAGCTGTTTTTT. It codes for CASSPRRANTGELFF.

A few counts support this clone. CDR3 sequence: CASSLSSSSYNEQFF. The CDR3 DNA follows: TGCGCCAGCAGCCTCAGCTCTAGCTCCTACAATGAGCAGTTCTTC. The chain has TRBV4-1 and TRBJ2-1; D is uncertain. This CDR3 has 15 amino acids. In germline, CDR1 is MGHRA, CDR2 YSYEKL. V lost 4 bases and J 0 bases, leaving 10 bases between the germline ends.

This chain links TRBV2 with TRBJ2-1, with D possibly matching TRBD2 (6 bases). V was trimmed by 3 bases and J by 6 bases, leaving 15 bases between them. The CDR3 is 15 residues long. The germline CDR1 and CDR2 sequences are SNHLY and FYNNEI. CDR3 residues: CASSDRPGGANEQFF. CDR3 DNA: TGTGCCAGCAGTGACAGGCCAGGCGGGGCCAATGAGCAGTTCTTC.